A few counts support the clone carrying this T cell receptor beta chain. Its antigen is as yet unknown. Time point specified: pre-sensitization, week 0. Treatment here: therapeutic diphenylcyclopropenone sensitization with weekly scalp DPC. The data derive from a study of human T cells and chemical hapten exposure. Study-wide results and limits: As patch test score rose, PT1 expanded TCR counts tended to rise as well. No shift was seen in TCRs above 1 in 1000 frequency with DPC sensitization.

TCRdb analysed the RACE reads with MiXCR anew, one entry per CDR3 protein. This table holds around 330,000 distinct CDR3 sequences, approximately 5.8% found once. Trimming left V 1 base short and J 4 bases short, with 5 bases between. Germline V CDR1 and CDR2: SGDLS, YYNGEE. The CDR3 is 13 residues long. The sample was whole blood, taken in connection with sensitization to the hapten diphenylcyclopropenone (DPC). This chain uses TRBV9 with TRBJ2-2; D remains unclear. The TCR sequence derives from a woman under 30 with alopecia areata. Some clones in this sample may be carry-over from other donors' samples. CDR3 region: CASSVTSTGELFF. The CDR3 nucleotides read TGTGCCAGCAGCGTAACGTCCACCGGGGAGCTGTTTTTT.